This T cell receptor beta chain was sequenced in a study of neoadjuvant anti-PD-1 for oral cavity cancer. Background on the study: Patients without progression received a fourth nivolumab dose around day 43, then surgical resection on days 50-56.

Patients had HPV-negative, locally advanced oral cavity squamous cell carcinoma. This clone is categorized as medium-sized (0.01 to 0.1%). The CDR3 loop spans 15 amino acids. V dropped 4 bases and J dropped 5; count of bases not matched to a gene: 7. Germline assignment: CDR1 SGHDN and CDR2 FVKESK. Profiling relied on immunoSEQ multiplex PCR, and the TCRdb table lists in-frame clones only, not all of them. The table has more than 50,000 clones, more than 60% seen once; the top ten hold 2% to 3%. The clonotype comes from a person aged 35-79 years with oral cavity squamous cell carcinoma. The chain carries TRBV14 and TRBJ2-1, with 8 bases identical to TRBD2. Sequences were derived from PBMCs, sampled before nivolumab (anti-PD-1) treatment. The CDR3 loop is CASSPSGGGHNEQFF. The CDR3 DNA reads TGTGCCAGCAGCCCCTCTGGCGGGGGGCACAATGAGCAGTTCTTC.